The 12 T cell receptor beta chains in this list originate from one sample, sequenced in a study of T cells expressing NK-cell markers. TCRdb reprocessed the 5' RACE reads and keeps a single row for each CDR3 protein, giving no DNA. Its table records roughly 350,000 distinct CDR3 sequences. The material sequenced was blood T cells: a sorted CD56 or NKG2C T cell subset, CD4+ or CD8+ T cells, or bulk PBMC T cells (not recorded which). These receptors all stem from a man aged 18-75 years in good health.

The chain couples TRBV5-6 to TRBJ2-2; TCRdb outputs TRBD1, but without DNA this stays unchecked. Germline V gene lookup returns CDR1 SGHDT and CDR2 YYEEEE. This CDR3 has 16 amino acids. The chain's CDR3 is CASSRLGSQNTGELFF.

This chain joins TRBV7-9 and TRBJ2-3. From germline, CDR1 is SEHNR and CDR2 FQNEAQ (reference sequence). The CDR3 contains 13 residues. The CDR3 loop reads CASSTDRRDTQYF.

CDR3 in amino acids: CASDTSGGDTDTQYF. This sequence joins TRBV6-2 or TRBV6-3 and TRBJ2-3; TCRdb lists TRBD2, though no DNA is available to test this call. The germline gives CDR1 MNHEY, CDR2 SVGEGT. The CDR3 loop spans 15 amino acids.

This chain links TRBV19 with TRBJ2-2; TCRdb calls TRBD1, which cannot be checked without DNA. Germline CDR1 LNHDA, CDR2 SQIVND (reference sequence). The CDR3 contains 15 residues. CDR3 residues: CASRPGGASNGELFF.

V gene TRBV11-2 combines with J gene TRBJ2-5; the D call of TRBD2 rests on TCRdb alone, since no DNA is present to check it. Germline V gene sequence: CDR1 SGHAT, CDR2 FQNNGV. The CDR3 has 16 residues. CDR3 sequence reads: CASSFTSGGGQETQYF.

The chain joins TRBV20-1 to TRBJ2-5; lacking DNA, the TRBD2 call made by TCRdb goes unchecked. Looked up from germline, CDR1 is DFQATT and CDR2 is SNEGSKA (reference sequence). CDR3 length: 16 residues. CDR3 amino acids: CSARDLRDPAQETQYF.

This chain uses TRBV11-2 with TRBJ2-5; absent DNA, TCRdb's TRBD1 call cannot be checked. The CDR3 contains 15 residues. The germline V gene encodes CDR1 SGHAT and CDR2 FQNNGV. CDR3 sequence: CASSPSSEDRETQYF.

V usage is TRBV18 and J usage is TRBJ2-7; TCRdb lists TRBD2, though no DNA is available to test this call. There are 14 residues in the CDR3. CDR1 and CDR2 (germline): KGHSH, LQKENI. CDR3 sequence reads: CASSPGASTYEQYF.

This chain joins TRBV20-1 and TRBJ1-4; lacking DNA, the TRBD1 call made by TCRdb goes unchecked. Germline values: CDR1 DFQATT, CDR2 SNEGSKA (reference sequence). This CDR3 comprises 13 residues. CDR3 region: CSASPGGREKLFF.

This CDR3 reads CSASSGSYNEQFF. V usage is TRBV29-1 and J usage is TRBJ2-1; checking the TCRdb D call of TRBD2 is not possible without DNA. Germline loops: CDR1 SQVTM, CDR2 ANQGSEA. The CDR3 spans 13 residues.

The chain employs TRBV12-5 and TRBJ2-3. Germline-derived CDR1 and CDR2 are LGHNT and FRNRAP. CDR3 length: 13 amino acids. The CDR3 spells CASGNLGADTQYF. The variable domain in full, with the rest retrieved from reference TRBV12-5 and TRBJ2-3, is DARVTQTPRHKVTEMGQEVTMRCQPILGHNTVFWYRQTMMQGLELLAYFRNRAPLDDSGMPKDRFSAEMPDATLATLKIQPSEPRDSAVYFCASGNLGADTQYFGPGTRLTVL.

CDR3 protein: CASSLAPGTNEKLFF. V and J are TRBV7-2 and TRBJ1-4; TCRdb lists TRBD1, though no DNA is available to test this call. CDR1 and CDR2 (germline): SGHTA, FQGNSA. There are 15 residues in the CDR3.